This T cell receptor (beta chain) emerged from a study of siplizumab effects on memory and regulatory T cells. This CDR3 contains 14 residues. In germline, CDR1 is ENHRY, CDR2 SYGVKD. Trimming took 6 bases from V and 4 from J, leaving 14 bases between them. The protocol was immunoSEQ multiplex PCR, while the TCRdb copy is restricted to in-frame clones and leaves out a portion. The table lists about 120,000 clones, about 94% of them singletons. This receptor was identified in a human donor in good health. Sequences were obtained from non-Treg CD4+ T cells sorted from blood. The V call is TRBV10-3, the J call TRBJ2-3, with D perhaps assigned TRBD1 or TRBD2 (5 bases each). The CDR3 protein is CAIRGELTSDTQYF. The CDR3 DNA reads TGTGCCATCAGGGGGGAACTAACGTCAGATACGCAGTATTTT.